Listed here are 5 T cell receptor beta chains from one sample, sequenced in a study of blood T cell repertoires in COVID-19 (dated by TCRdb to the early 2020s). Libraries were constructed by the immunoSEQ multiplex PCR assay. The immuneACCESS repertoire file appears here via TCRdb, limited to in-frame rearrangements. These files lack a portion of the clones; in checked studies, under half of the deficit traces to unresolved V genes, and the cause of the others is not known. This sample gives approximately 190,000 clones in total; about 86% of them show up just once. The top ten constitute roughly 14% of the sample. Material: peripheral blood. The receptors were sampled from a man aged 25-45 years with active or convalescent COVID-19.

The sample holds a few counts of this clone. This chain uses TRBV6-5 with TRBJ1-5; D call uncertain. Germline loops: CDR1 MNHEY, CDR2 SVGAGI. This CDR3 spans 13 amino acids. Trimming stripped 5 bases from V and 9 bases from J, with 14 bases between. The CDR3 nucleotides read TGTGCCAGCAGTCCCGAGATGCTGAGGCCCCAGCATTTT. As protein: CASSPEMLRPQHF.

The rearrangement uses TRBV10-1 and TRBJ1-3; tentative D call: TRBD1 (6 bases). The CDR3 totals 13 residues. V was trimmed by 6 bases and J by 4 bases, leaving 10 bases between them. Per germline, CDR1 WNHNN and CDR2 SYGVQD (reference sequence). CDR3 amino acids: CASSPGDGNTIYF. The CDR3 bases are TGCGCCAGCAGCCCAGGGGACGGAAACACCATATATTTT.

The rearrangement joins TRBV9 to TRBJ2-5, with 8 nucleotides matching TRBD2. The V segment lost 0 bases and the J segment 5 bases; nucleotides outside the gene matches: 6. Per the germline V gene, CDR1 is SGDLS and CDR2 is YYNGEE. The CDR3 consists of 15 residues. The DNA of the CDR3 is TGTGCCAGCAGCGTAGAGCTAGCGGGTGGGGAGACCCAGTACTTC. It encodes CASSVELAGGETQYF.

In nucleotides, the CDR3 is TGTGCCAGCAGCCCGGGACAGCTAAAAAACATTCAGTACTTC. It encodes CASSPGQLKNIQYF. The chain has TRBV3-1 (or the pseudogene TRBV3-2) and TRBJ2-4; TRBD1 matches at 7 bases. CDR3 length: 14 amino acids. V shed 4 bases, J shed 4 bases, and the junction held 4 bases outside the gene matches. Germline assignment: CDR1 LGHDT and CDR2 YNNKEL (reference sequence).

This chain connects TRBV6-1 to TRBJ2-2; no reliable D call. The CDR3 spans 16 residues. Germline lookup yields CDR1 MNHNS and CDR2 SASEGT. V lost 2 bases, J lost 4 bases, and 14 bases lay in between. CDR3 sequence: CASSEPQVVGTGELFF. The CDR3 DNA follows: TGTGCCAGCAGTGAACCCCAGGTGGTGGGCACCGGGGAGCTGTTTTTT.